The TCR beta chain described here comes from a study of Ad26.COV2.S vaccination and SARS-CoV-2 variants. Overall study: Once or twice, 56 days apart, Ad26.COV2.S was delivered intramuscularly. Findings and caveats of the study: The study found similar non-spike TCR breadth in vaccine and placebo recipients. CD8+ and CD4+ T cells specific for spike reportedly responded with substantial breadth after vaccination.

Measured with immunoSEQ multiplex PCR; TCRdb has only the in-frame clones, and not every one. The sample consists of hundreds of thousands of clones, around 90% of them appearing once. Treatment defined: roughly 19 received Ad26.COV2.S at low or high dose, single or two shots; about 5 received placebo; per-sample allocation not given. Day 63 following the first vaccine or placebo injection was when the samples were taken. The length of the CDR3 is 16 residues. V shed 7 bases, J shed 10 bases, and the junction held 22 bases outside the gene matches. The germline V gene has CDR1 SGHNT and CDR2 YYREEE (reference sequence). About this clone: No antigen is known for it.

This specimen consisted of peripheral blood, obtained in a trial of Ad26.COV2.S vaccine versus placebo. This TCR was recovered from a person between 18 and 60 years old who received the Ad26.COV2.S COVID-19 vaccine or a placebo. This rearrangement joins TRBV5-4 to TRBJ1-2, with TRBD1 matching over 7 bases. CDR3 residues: CASRSGELKGALAYTF. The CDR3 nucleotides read TGTGCCAGCCGAAGTGGGGAGTTGAAGGGGGCCCTGGCCTACACCTTC.